Given below is one T cell receptor (beta chain) in context. Use of 60 Vbeta and 13 Jbeta primers characterized the PCR. Profiled with immunoSEQ multiplex PCR; TCRdb holds only in-frame clones, not every one. The repertoire holds 150,000 to 200,000 clones, with roughly 77% as singletons. The source of the sample is a study of cytomegalovirus exposure and HLA in healthy donors. On the study more broadly: Earlier results showed 90 million to 120 million unique TCR beta sequences derived from approximately 170 million T cells.

The CDR3 has 17 amino acids. V shed 0 bases and J 5 bases; nucleotides not matched to a gene: 7. Germline CDR1 SGHRS, CDR2 YFSETQ. Sample: PBMCs. This sequence joins TRBV5-1 and TRBJ2-2, with 10 bases lining up with TRBD2. The sequence came from a middle-aged woman in good health and CMV-seropositive. This CDR3 reads CASSLASSGRGTGELFF. The DNA of the CDR3 is TGCGCCAGCAGCTTGGCCTCTAGCGGGAGAGGTACCGGGGAGCTGTTTTTT.